The TCR beta chain described here comes from a study of T-cell reconstitution after alpha-beta-depleted transplantation in children (dated by TCRdb to 2015 to 2016). With regard to the full study: T-cell immune reconstitution after TCRalphabeta/CD19-depleted allogeneic hematopoietic cell transplantation in children was quantitatively tracked in the study by means of TCR repertoire profiling.

Based on the germline V gene, the CDR1 and CDR2 sequences are SGHTA and FQGNSA. The CDR3 has 15 amino acids, counting the end cysteine and phenylalanine. Only the CDR3 DNA stays, 45 bases, in frame from base 1. Trimmed from V: 2 bases; trimmed from J: 7 bases; junction bases lacking a gene match: 5. The method was PCR. Instrument on record: Illumina HiSeq 2500. Molecular barcoding was employed in the preparation of TCR libraries, with unique molecular identifiers being used to normalize TCRbeta repertoire quantification. TCRdb reprocessed the public reads (quality trimming at Q25 with fastp, clone calling with MiXCR) and kept in-frame beta chains. CDR3 protein duplicates are merged, each entry listing the most common genes and DNA. The sample has 90,000 to 100,000 distinct CDR3 sequences on record, less than 25% of them singletons. Around a fifth of the sample rests with the top ten. This clonotype was seen ten or more times. Which antigen it targets is not known. No per-base quality is available; no much larger clone lies one base away.

In light of the paper, this sample's treatment or condition label describes: allogeneic hematopoietic cell transplantation with graft depleted of TCRalphabeta T cells and CD19 B cells. Transplant recipients were children who received TCRalphabeta/CD19-depleted allogeneic hematopoietic cell grafts. The paper as a whole reports these results and caveats: In some patients, the high TCRbeta diversity seen at day 60 was put down to recipient T cells and intrathymic progenitors that had survived conditioning. Hyperexpanded clone frequencies declined over subsequent months; after one year, T-cell counts and TCRbeta diversity were mostly attributed to newly produced T cells. About two months after transplant, the apparently early recovery of alphabetaT-cell counts reportedly depended on just several hundred clones that had expanded rapidly and came from non-depleted graft cells.

This clonotype was sampled from a boy aged 2-15 years with acute lymphoblastic leukemia, due to receive a stem cell transplant. The input for sequencing was PBMCs, taken before TCRalphabeta/CD19-depleted stem cell transplant. The chain is made from TRBV7-2 and TRBJ2-3; TRBD2 matches 11 bases in the middle. DNA sequence: TGTGCCAGCAGCTTAACTAGCGGGAGAATGAATACGCAGTATTTT. Its product reads: CASSLTSGRMNTQYF.